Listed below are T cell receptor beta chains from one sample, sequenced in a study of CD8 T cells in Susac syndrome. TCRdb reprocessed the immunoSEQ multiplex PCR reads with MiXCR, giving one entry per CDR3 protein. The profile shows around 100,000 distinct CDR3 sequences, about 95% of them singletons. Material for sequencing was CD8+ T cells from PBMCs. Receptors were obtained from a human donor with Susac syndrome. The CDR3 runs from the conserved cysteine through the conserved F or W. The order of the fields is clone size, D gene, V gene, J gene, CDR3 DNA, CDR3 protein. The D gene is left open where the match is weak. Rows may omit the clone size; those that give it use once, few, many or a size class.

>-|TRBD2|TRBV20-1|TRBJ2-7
TGCAGTGCTAGAGATGCACTAGCGGGCCTCTACGAGCAGTACTTC
CSARDALAGLYEQYF
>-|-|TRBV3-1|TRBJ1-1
TGTGCCAGCAGCCACCTCGGACAGCTGGAAGCTTTCTTT
CASSHLGQLEAFF
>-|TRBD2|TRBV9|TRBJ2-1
TGTGCCAGCAGCGTAGCTACGAGCGGGGGATACAATGAGCAGTTCTTC
CASSVATSGGYNEQFF
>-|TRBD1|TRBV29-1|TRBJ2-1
TGCAGCGGCCGGACAGGGGCCAATGAGCAGTTCTTC
CSGRTGANEQFF
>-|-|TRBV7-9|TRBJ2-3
TGTGCCAGCAGCTTAGCGGGGGGGCCAACAGATACGCAGTATTTT
CASSLAGGPTDTQYF
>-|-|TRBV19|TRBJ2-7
TGTGCCAGTAGTTACCAGTACGAGCAGTACTTC
CASSYQYEQYF
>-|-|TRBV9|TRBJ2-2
TGTGCCAGCAGCGTAATGGACACCGGGGAGCTGTTTTTT
CASSVMDTGELFF
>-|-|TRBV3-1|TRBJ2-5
TGTGCCAGCAGCCTATATCAAGAGACCCAGTACTTC
CASSLYQETQYF
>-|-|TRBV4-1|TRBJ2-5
TGCGCCAGCAGGTCCAGCCGCGGGACCCAGTACTTC
CASRSSRGTQYF
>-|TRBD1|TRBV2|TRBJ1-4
TGTGCCAGCAGCCCCAGGGGGCTGACTAATGAAAAACTGTTTTTT
CASSPRGLTNEKLFF
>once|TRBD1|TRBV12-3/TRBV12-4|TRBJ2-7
TGTGCCAGCAGTTTGGGGACAGCCGAGCAGTACTTC
CASSLGTAEQYF
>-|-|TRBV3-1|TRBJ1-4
TGTGCCAGCAGCCAGGGGGAATGGGGGAAACTGTTTTTT
CASSQGEWGKLFF
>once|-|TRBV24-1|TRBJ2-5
TGTGCCACCAGTGAAAGGAGTCCCCAGGAGACCCAGTACTTC
CATSERSPQETQYF
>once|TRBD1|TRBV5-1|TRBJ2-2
TGCGCCAGCAGCTCGGGACAGGAGGGCACCGGGGAGCTGTTTTTT
CASSSGQEGTGELFF
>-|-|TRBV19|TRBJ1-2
TGTGCCAGTAGTTCCGGGTTTGGGCATGGCTACACCTTC
CASSSGFGHGYTF
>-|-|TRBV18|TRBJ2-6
TGTGCCAGCTCACCCTTCTCTGGGGCCAACGTCCTGACTTTC
CASSPFSGANVLTF
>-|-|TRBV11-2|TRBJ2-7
TGTGCCAGCAGCTTAGCCAGTCCAACCCACGAGCAGTACTTC
CASSLASPTHEQYF
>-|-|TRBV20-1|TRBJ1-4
TGCAGTGCCCCCAGTCCTCGGGCAGCAACTAATGAAAAACTGTTTTTT
CSAPSPRAATNEKLFF
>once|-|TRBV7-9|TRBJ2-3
TGTGCCAGCAGCCACCCACTAGCTGCGGATACGCAGTATTTT
CASSHPLAADTQYF
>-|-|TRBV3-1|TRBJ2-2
TGTGCCAGCTCGGCGGGGGCGGGCACCGGGGAGCTGTTTTTT
CASSAGAGTGELFF
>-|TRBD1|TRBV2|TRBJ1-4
TGTGCCAGCGCGGGACAGGGAACAACTAATGAAAAACTGTTTTTT
CASAGQGTTNEKLFF
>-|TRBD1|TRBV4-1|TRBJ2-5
TGCGCCAGCAGCCGAAGGGGGACAGGGCAAGAGACCCAGTACTTC
CASSRRGTGQETQYF
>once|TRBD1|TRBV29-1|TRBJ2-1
TGCAGCGTTGAAGATTGGGGGACAGGGAGCTCCTACAATGAGCAGTTCTTC
CSVEDWGTGSSYNEQFF
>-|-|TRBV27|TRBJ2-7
TGTGCCAGCAAACGGGGATCCTACGAGCAGTACTTC
CASKRGSYEQYF
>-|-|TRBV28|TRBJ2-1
TGTGCCAGCAGGCCCATAGGAGCGGGTTCCTACAATGAGCAGTTCTTC
CASRPIGAGSYNEQFF
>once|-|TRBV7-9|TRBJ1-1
TGTGCCAGCAGCTTGGCCTTCGGGGGCTCGGGAGCTTTCTTT
CASSLAFGGSGAFF
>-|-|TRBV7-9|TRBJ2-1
TGTGCCAGCAGCCCTAGGGGGGTCAATGAGCAGTTCTTC
CASSPRGVNEQFF
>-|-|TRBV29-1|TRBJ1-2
TGCAGCGCCTTGCTACCTGGGTATGGCTACACCTTC
CSALLPGYGYTF
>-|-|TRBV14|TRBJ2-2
TGTGCCAGCAGCCAATTCTCTCGCTTCGGCAGGCGGAACACCGGGGAGCTGTTTTTT
CASSQFSRFGRRNTGELFF
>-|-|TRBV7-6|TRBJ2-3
TGTGCCAGCAGCTTAAGGGCGATGGCTACAGATACGCAGTATTTT
CASSLRAMATDTQYF
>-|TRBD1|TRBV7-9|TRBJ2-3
TGTGCCAGCAGACCGCCAGGGGGCAGGACAGATACGCAGTATTTT
CASRPPGGRTDTQYF
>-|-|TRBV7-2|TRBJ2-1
TGTGCCAGCAGCTCCACCTACAATGAGCAGTTCTTC
CASSSTYNEQFF
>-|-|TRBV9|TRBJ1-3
TGTGCCAGCAGCGCAGGGAACACTGGAAACACCATATATTTT
CASSAGNTGNTIYF
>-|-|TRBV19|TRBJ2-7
TGTGCCAGTAGTATAGAAAGGGGCTACGAGCAGTACTTC
CASSIERGYEQYF
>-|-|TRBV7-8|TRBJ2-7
TGTGCCAGCAGCCCCGGGACGGTCGACGAGCAGTACTTC
CASSPGTVDEQYF
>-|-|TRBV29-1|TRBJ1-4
TGCAGCGTTGGCCGAAATGAAAAACTGTTTTTT
CSVGRNEKLFF
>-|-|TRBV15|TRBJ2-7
TGTGCCACCAGCAGAGATCCCGGGGTCGGGGGCGAGCAGTACTTC
CATSRDPGVGGEQYF
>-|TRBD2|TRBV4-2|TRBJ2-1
TGTGCCAGCAGTCGTACTGACACGGGAGGCTACAATGAGCAGTTCTTC
CASSRTDTGGYNEQFF
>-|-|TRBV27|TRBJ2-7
TGTGCCAGCAGGGTGACCGTAGGCTCATCCTACGAGCAGTACTTC
CASRVTVGSSYEQYF
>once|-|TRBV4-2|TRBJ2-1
TGTGCCAGCAGCCATAGGCTGAGCTCCTACAATGAGCAGTTCTTC
CASSHRLSSYNEQFF
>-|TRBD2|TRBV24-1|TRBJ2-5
TGTGCCACCAGTGACCATGATAGCGGGGAAGAGACCCAGTACTTC
CATSDHDSGEETQYF